Listed below are T cell receptor beta chains from one sample, sequenced in a study of T cells in Graves' hyperthyroidism and ophthalmopathy. TCRdb reprocessed the multiplex PCR reads with MiXCR, giving one entry per CDR3 protein. The sample includes almost 600,000 distinct CDR3 sequences, about 43% seen only once; the top ten take more than 7.5%. Sample: peripheral blood or thyroid tissue (not recorded which). The source of these receptors is a young woman with Graves' hyperthyroidism. Both conserved end residues are part of each CDR3. A D gene is named only where the DNA matches it firmly. Rows may omit the clone size; those that give it use once, few, many or a size class.

TRBJ1-1,many,NA,TRBV11-2,TGTGCCAGCAGCTTGCCAGGGCATGGCACTGAAGCTTTCTTT,CASSLPGHGTEAFF
TRBJ1-6,many,NA,TRBV12-5,TGTGCTAGTGGTTTGGGTCCGTCGACTGCGTCACCCCTCCACTTT,CASGLGPSTASPLHF
TRBJ1-1,NA,NA,TRBV20-1,TGCAGTGCTAGGAGGGGTAGGGACACTGAAGCTTTCTTT,CSARRGRDTEAFF
TRBJ2-1,NA,NA,TRBV7-2,TGTGCCAGCATCGTTGACAGGTTATCCTACAATGGGCAGTTCTTC,CASIVDRLSYNGQFF
TRBJ2-7,once,NA,TRBV2,TGTGCCAGCAGTGAAGCGGGCGGGAGAGGGGGCTACGAGCAGTACTTC,CASSEAGGRGGYEQYF
TRBJ1-6,many,NA,TRBV10-3,TGTGCCATCAGTGAGCCGGGCCGACCCGCGGTTTCACCCCTCCACTTT,CAISEPGRPAVSPLHF
TRBJ1-1,NA,NA,TRBV25-1,TGTGCCAGCCCAACCGACGGGAACACTGAAGCTTTCTTT,CASPTDGNTEAFF
TRBJ2-3,NA,NA,TRBV5-1,TGCGCCAGCAACCTAGCCGTTAGCACAGATACGCAGTATTTT,CASNLAVSTDTQYF
TRBJ1-2,few,TRBD1,TRBV19,TGTGCCAGTAGTCGATTCGAACAGGGGCCCGGCTACACCTTC,CASSRFEQGPGYTF
TRBJ2-1,NA,NA,TRBV5-1,TGCGCCAGCAGCCCAGGACCCACCAACAATGAGCAGTTCTTC,CASSPGPTNNEQFF
TRBJ1-4,few,TRBD1,TRBV30,TGTGCCTGGGGGTCCGGGACAGGGAGAGGAAAACTGTTTTTT,CAWGSGTGRGKLFF
TRBJ2-1,NA,TRBD2,TRBV20-1,TGCAGTGCTAGATCTAACGAGCGGGAGGAGCAGTTCTTC,CSARSNEREEQFF
TRBJ1-3,NA,NA,TRBV2,NA,CASSGREGTEAFFGQGTIYF
TRBJ1-1,once,NA,TRBV7-4,TGTGCCTGGAGAGGGGGGACTGAAGCTTTCTTT,CAWRGGTEAFF
TRBJ2-7,many,NA,TRBV5-6,TGTGCCAGCAGCGGACTTTCCTACGAGCAGTACTTC,CASSGLSYEQYF
TRBJ1-5,many,NA,TRBV7-9,TGTGCCAGCAGCTTAGGGGGCATCCTCCTAAATCAGCCCCAGCATTTT,CASSLGGILLNQPQHF
TRBJ1-5,NA,TRBD1,TRBV2,TGTGCCAGCGGAGGAACTCGGGACAGCCCCAATCAGCCCCAGCATTTT,CASGGTRDSPNQPQHF
TRBJ1-4,NA,TRBD1,TRBV6-5,TGTGCCAGCATTAGAGACAGGGGGGCCACCCAGAGGGAAAAACTGTTTTTT,CASIRDRGATQREKLFF
TRBJ2-3,NA,NA,TRBV7-2,TGTGCCAGCAACTTGAGGGGCAGGGCGGCAGATACGCAGTATTTT,CASNLRGRAADTQYF
TRBJ2-1,many,TRBD2,TRBV2,TGTGCCAGCAGTGGACTAGCGGGAGGGCCCATTTTGGATGAGCAGTTCTTC,CASSGLAGGPILDEQFF
TRBJ1-1,NA,TRBD1,TRBV6-5,TGTGCCAGCAGCCTGGACAGGGATAGATTAATGAACACTGAAGCTTTCTTT,CASSLDRDRLMNTEAFF
TRBJ1-4,NA,NA,TRBV7-2,TGTGCCGGCAGCACCGGGACTGCAACTAATGAAAAACTGTTTTTT,CAGSTGTATNEKLFF
TRBJ2-2,many,TRBD2,TRBV5-1,TGCGCCAGCAGCTTGGGCGCGGGAGATGCCGGGGAGCTGTTTTTT,CASSLGAGDAGELFF
TRBJ1-5,few,NA,TRBV6-5,TGTGCCAGCAGTGTTGGGACGGGTAATAGCAATCAGCCCCAGCATTTT,CASSVGTGNSNQPQHF
TRBJ2-7,NA,TRBD2,TRBV29-1,TGCAGCGTCGGCGGACTAGCGGGAAAAGGGCTAGGCGAGCAGTACTTC,CSVGGLAGKGLGEQYF
TRBJ2-3,NA,TRBD1,TRBV5-4,TGTGCCAGCGGCACAGGGGGCATGACAGATACGCAGTATTTT,CASGTGGMTDTQYF
TRBJ1-2,many,NA,TRBV2,TGTGCTTGGAAGGGGCGAGGGTTAAACTATGGCTACACCTTC,CAWKGRGLNYGYTF
TRBJ1-2,NA,TRBD1,TRBV6-2/TRBV6-3,TGTGCCGGTCCCCCCGGGACAGGGGACTATGGCTACACCTTC,CAGPPGTGDYGYTF
TRBJ1-4,NA,TRBD1,TRBV30,TGTGCCTGGAATGGACAGGGGTATGAAAAACTGTTTTTT,CAWNGQGYEKLFF
TRBJ2-2,many,NA,TRBV7-7,TGTGCCAGCAGCCCCCGAGCCGGGGCGCGAGACACCGGGGAGCTGTTTTTT,CASSPRAGARDTGELFF
TRBJ1-5,NA,NA,TRBV6-2/TRBV6-3,TGTGCCAGCACCGATCGACCCGTTAATCAGCCCCAGCATTTT,CASTDRPVNQPQHF
TRBJ2-3,NA,TRBD2,TRBV29-1,TGCAGCATAAGCGGGAGAGCAGATACGCAGTATTTT,CSISGRADTQYF
TRBJ2-5,NA,TRBD2,TRBV6-2/TRBV6-3,TGTGCCAGCAGTTCTTTTAGCGGGCGAGAGACCCAGTACTTC,CASSSFSGRETQYF
TRBJ1-5,NA,NA,TRBV5-1,TGCGCCAGCAGCTTGGTTATCGGGGGCAATCAGCCCCAGCATTTT,CASSLVIGGNQPQHF
TRBJ1-6,many,NA,TRBV2,TGTGCCAGCAGAGACGGCAGTTATTCACCCCTCCACTTT,CASRDGSYSPLHF
TRBJ1-5,NA,NA,TRBV12-3/TRBV12-4,TGTGCCGGCAGTGTTAGGGAGACCCAGCATTTT,CAGSVRETQHF
TRBJ1-2,NA,NA,TRBV25-1,TGTGCGGCACAAACCTATGGCTACACCTTC,CAAQTYGYTF
TRBJ1-3,many,NA,TRBV5-1,TGCGCCAGCAGCTTAAACAGGGCAAGCTCTGGAAACACCATATATTTT,CASSLNRASSGNTIYF
TRBJ2-7,many,NA,TRBV19,TGTGCCAGTAGTTTGGTCGGGGACTCCTACGAGCAGTACTTC,CASSLVGDSYEQYF
TRBJ2-5,many,NA,TRBV6-6,TGTGCCAGCAGTTACTCGAAAGCGACCCAAGAGACCCAGTACTTC,CASSYSKATQETQYF
TRBJ2-6,NA,NA,TRBV20-1,TGCAGTGCTAGGGGGGACAACGTCCTGACTTTC,CSARGDNVLTF
TRBJ2-7,many,NA,TRBV14,TGTGCCAGCAGCCAAGTACTAGGAACCTACGAGCAGTACTTC,CASSQVLGTYEQYF
TRBJ1-6,many,NA,TRBV19,TGTGCCAGTAGCCAAATCTATAATTCACCCCTCCACTTT,CASSQIYNSPLHF
TRBJ1-3,NA,NA,TRBV7-6,TGTGCCGGCAGCTCGGACAAGCTGGGGGGAAACACCATATATTTT,CAGSSDKLGGNTIYF
TRBJ2-5,few,NA,TRBV5-5,TGTGCCAGCAACCTGGGGGACCGGTACCAAGAGACCCAGTACTTC,CASNLGDRYQETQYF
TRBJ1-3,many,NA,TRBV10-2,TGCGCCAGCAATCCCGGCTCTGGAAACACCATATATTTT,CASNPGSGNTIYF
TRBJ2-1,NA,NA,TRBV2,TGTGCCAGCAGTGAAGATCAGTTCAGCTCCTACAATGAGCAGTTCTTC,CASSEDQFSSYNEQFF
TRBJ1-1,many,TRBD1,TRBV9,TGTGCCAGCAACTTGGGACAGGGTGACACTGAAGCTTTCTTT,CASNLGQGDTEAFF
TRBJ2-5,NA,NA,TRBV10-2,TGCGCCAGCAGTGAGTCGTCGAAAGAGACCCAGTACTTC,CASSESSKETQYF
TRBJ1-5,once,NA,TRBV10-3,TGTGCCATCAGTGAGGATAGGACAGCTAAAAATCAGCCCCAGCATTTT,CAISEDRTAKNQPQHF
TRBJ1-1,many,NA,TRBV7-8,TGTGCCAGCAGCACAGAGATACATTCCTGGGGTACTGAAGCTTTCTTT,CASSTEIHSWGTEAFF
TRBJ2-5,few,TRBD2,TRBV6-1,TGTGCCAGCAGCGAGACTAGCGGGAACTACAATGAGACCCAGTACTTC,CASSETSGNYNETQYF
TRBJ2-7,many,NA,TRBV11-1,TGTGCCAGCAGCTATACAGGGATCGAGCAGTACTTC,CASSYTGIEQYF
TRBJ2-5,many,NA,TRBV6-1,TGTGCCAGCAGTGAAGCAGGAGGGTTTGGGTCGGAGACCCAGTACTTC,CASSEAGGFGSETQYF
TRBJ1-5,NA,TRBD1,TRBV12-3/TRBV12-4,TGTGCCAGCAGCCCGCCCGACAGGGCGATGTATAGCAATCAGCCCCAGCATTTT,CASSPPDRAMYSNQPQHF
TRBJ2-2,many,NA,TRBV6-4,TGTGCCAGCAGTAAGGGGGCGAACACCGGGGAGCTGTTTTTT,CASSKGANTGELFF